The 23 T cell receptor beta chains reported below all come from one sample, sequenced in a study of cytomegalovirus exposure and HLA in healthy donors. Primers included in the PCR were 60 Vbeta and 13 Jbeta primers. Using immunoSEQ multiplex PCR, the repertoire was profiled, and TCRdb retains in-frame clones only, with some absent. The sample has 220,000 or so clones, approximately 80% seen once. Sequencing was done on a sample of PBMCs. The receptor source for this set is a male donor in good health and CMV-seronegative.

This clone was counted a single time. This chain uses TRBV7-2 with TRBJ1-2; D is ambiguous. V lost 5 bases and J lost 0, with 10 bases in between. CDR1 is SGHTA, CDR2 FQGNSA, per germline. The CDR3 loop spans 14 amino acids. The CDR3 is CASSPAAANYGYTF. The CDR3 coding sequence is TGTGCCAGCAGCCCCGCGGCAGCTAACTATGGCTACACCTTC.

Comment on this clone: Sequence at one end of the junction differs from germline and may be a read error. The rearrangement joins TRBV28 to TRBJ2-7; D not certain. The CDR3 consists of 16 residues. Germline assignment: CDR1 MDHEN and CDR2 SYDVKM. In DNA form, the CDR3 reads TGTGCCAGCACCCGAGCAGGATCTTTCAGCTCCTACGGGCAGTACTTC. It codes for CASTRAGSFSSYGQYF. The full variable domain, completed using reference TRBV28 and TRBJ2-7, is DVKVTQSSRYLVKRTGEKVFLECVQDMDHENMFWYRQDPGLGLRLIYFSYDVKMKEKGDIPEGYSVSREKKERFSLILESASTNQTSMYLCASTRAGSFSSYGQYFGPGTRLTVT.

The chain combines TRBV29-1 with TRBJ1-5; 7 nucleotides line up with TRBD1. From germline, CDR1 is SQVTM and CDR2 ANQGSEA. Trimming removed 4 bases from V and 0 bases from J; junction bases left unmatched: 3. This CDR3 region has 14 residues. CDR3 sequence: CSVVGTDSNQPQHF. Here the CDR3 DNA reads TGCAGCGTTGTCGGGACAGATAGCAATCAGCCCCAGCATTTT.

The chain joins TRBV6-1 to TRBJ2-7; TRBD2 matches 7 bases. This CDR3 region has 12 residues. CDR1 MNHNS and CDR2 SASEGT come from the germline V gene. Germline trimming cut 8 bases from V and 2 bases from J; bases unmatched to any gene: 3. The DNA of the CDR3 is TGTGCCAGCGGGGGGGTGGCCTACGAGCAGTACTTC. Its translation is CASGGVAYEQYF.

This clone was counted a few times. J is TRBJ1-1 and V is TRBV5-1; D uncertain. The CDR3 spans 15 residues. Trimming took off 4 bases at V and 3 bases at J, with 16 bases between the two ends. Germline CDR1 is SGHRS and CDR2 is YFSETQ. CDR3 region: CASSPSQTTDTEAFF. The CDR3 DNA is TGCGCCAGCAGCCCCAGTCAGACAACCGACACTGAAGCTTTCTTT.

The J gene is TRBJ2-7, the V gene TRBV6-5; a weak D match, TRBD1 (5 bases). Trimming left V 5 bases short and J 7 bases short, with 18 bases between. The germline gives CDR1 MNHEY, CDR2 SVGAGI. This CDR3 is 14 amino acids long. This CDR3 reads CASSTLGALGEQYF. CDR3 bases: TGTGCCAGCAGTACGCTTGGGGCCCTCGGGGAGCAGTACTTC.

Comments on this clone: The conserved final phenylalanine or tryptophan is absent from the CDR3, which likely points to a read error. No DNA is shown, since the ends of the CDR3 on it are uncertain; the CDR3 is the one TCRdb lists. J is TRBJ1-2 and V is TRBV4-1. A total of 10 residues make up the CDR3, ends included. CDR1 is MGHRA, CDR2 YSYEKL, per germline. The CDR3 sequence: CASSQDTSLY.

V and J are TRBV14 and TRBJ2-1, with no clear D. Germline loops: CDR1 SGHDN, CDR2 FVKESK. Trimming took off 7 bases at V and 7 bases at J, with 14 bases between the two ends. This CDR3 region has 13 residues. The CDR3: CASKDRLRNEQFF. The CDR3 DNA reads as TGTGCCAGCAAGGATCGGCTCAGGAATGAGCAGTTCTTC.

V and J are TRBV19 and TRBJ2-7; 10 positions match TRBD1. Germline values: CDR1 LNHDA, CDR2 SQIVND (reference sequence). The V segment lost 5 bases and the J segment 4 bases; nucleotides outside the gene matches: 8. The CDR3 sequence is 15 residues long. CDR3 sequence (DNA): TGTGCCAGTAGTGGAGCCGGGACAGGGGTTTACGAGCAGTACTTC. This codes for CASSGAGTGVYEQYF.

This clone was observed a handful of times. The chain links TRBV4-1 to TRBJ2-7, with 10 bases that match TRBD1. From germline, CDR1 is MGHRA and CDR2 YSYEKL. The length of the CDR3 is 14 residues. Losses at the gene ends were 4 bases for V and 3 bases for J; bases not matched to a gene: 3. The CDR3 here is CASSPGDRGYEQYF. CDR3 bases: TGCGCCAGCAGCCCTGGGGACAGGGGCTACGAGCAGTACTTC.

The chain employs TRBV28 and TRBJ1-2; D unresolved. Trimming stripped 3 bases from V and 3 bases from J, with 8 bases between. Germline V gives CDR1 MDHEN, CDR2 SYDVKM. The CDR3 consists of 13 residues. CDR3 region: CASSFRSYYGYTF. Written as DNA, the CDR3 is TGTGCCAGCAGTTTCAGAAGTTACTATGGCTACACCTTC.

The rearrangement links TRBV9 to TRBJ2-7; 12 bases are shared with TRBD2. With V trimmed by 4 bases and J by 2 bases, 10 bases remained unmatched. CDR3 length: 17 residues. CDR1 SGDLS and CDR2 YYNGEE come from the germline V gene. CDR3 amino acids: CASSSPGLAGPPYEQYF. CDR3 bases: TGTGCCAGCAGCTCACCGGGACTAGCGGGTCCGCCCTACGAGCAGTACTTC. Full variable domain (outside the CDR3, taken from reference TRBV9 and TRBJ2-7): DSGVTQTPKHLITATGQRVTLRCSPRSGDLSVYWYQQSLDQGLQFLIQYYNGEERAKGNILERFSAQQFPDLHSELNLSSLELGDSALYFCASSSPGLAGPPYEQYFGPGTRLTVT.

The chain is built from TRBV18 and TRBJ2-6; D is unclear. The length of the CDR3 is 15 residues. V was trimmed by 9 bases and J by 0 bases, leaving 12 bases between them. The germline gives CDR1 KGHSH, CDR2 LQKENI. In DNA form, the CDR3 reads TGTGCCAGTCATCTCGGTGGCTCTGGGGCCAACGTCCTGACTTTC. This encodes CASHLGGSGANVLTF.

The chain couples TRBV19 to TRBJ1-2; 7 bases fit TRBD1. CDR3 length: 15 residues. The V gene's germline CDR1 is LNHDA and CDR2 SQIVND (reference sequence). The junction had 10 bases not matched to a gene; V was cut back by 5 bases and J by 4 bases. This CDR3 reads CASSPGQRTIYGYTF. The CDR3 DNA reads TGTGCCAGTAGTCCGGGACAGCGGACCATCTATGGCTACACCTTC.

V usage is TRBV2 and J usage is TRBJ1-1; maybe TRBD1 (5 bases). The CDR3 length is 11 residues. From germline, CDR1 is SNHLY and CDR2 FYNNEI. The V and J ends lost 6 bases and 5 bases respectively, with 7 bases between them. This CDR3 reads CASRGGTEAFF. Written as DNA, the CDR3 is TGTGCCAGCAGGGGGGGAACTGAAGCTTTCTTT.

The J gene is TRBJ1-1, the V gene TRBV25-1; D unclear. V shed 4 bases and J shed 0 bases, with 9 bases lying between them. The CDR3 totals 14 residues. Germline V gives CDR1 MGHDK, CDR2 SYGVNS. The CDR3 bases are TGTGCCAGCAGTGGATGGGCTATGAACACTGAAGCTTTCTTT. Translated: CASSGWAMNTEAFF.

J is TRBJ2-1 and V is TRBV5-1; D may be TRBD2 (5 bases). V dropped 8 bases and J dropped 0 bases, with 15 bases sitting between them. This CDR3 comprises 15 residues. CDR1 and CDR2 (germline): SGHRS, YFSETQ. CDR3 region: CASWTGGVSYNEQFF. The CDR3 nucleotides read TGCGCCAGTTGGACTGGCGGTGTCTCCTACAATGAGCAGTTCTTC.

This chain joins TRBV14 and TRBJ2-5, with D possibly TRBD2 on 5 matching bases. The last part of the DNA fits TRBJ2-7 better; the J call may be wrong. This CDR3 is built from 15 residues. Germline-derived CDR1 and CDR2 are SGHDN and FVKESK. The CDR3 DNA follows: TGTGCCAGCAGCCCCTGGGGTAGCGCCTATTACGAGCAGTACTTC. Protein product: CASSPWGSAYYEQYF.

The gene calls are TRBV2 and TRBJ1-3; maybe TRBD1 (6 bases). The CDR3 spans 14 residues. In germline, CDR1 is SNHLY, CDR2 FYNNEI. V lost 6 bases, J lost 2 bases, and 11 bases lay in between. DNA of the CDR3: TGTGCCAGCAGACAGGGAGTAACTGGAAACACCATATATTTT. Protein: CASRQGVTGNTIYF.

The genes are TRBV15 and TRBJ1-5; 9 nucleotides agree with TRBD1. V was pared by 9 bases and J by 6 bases, with 12 bases of the junction left unmatched. CDR3 length equals 15 residues. CDR1 is LNHNV and CDR2 is YYDKDF in the germline V gene (reference sequence). The CDR3 DNA is TGTGCCACGAGAAGGGGGACAGGGATCGGTCAGCCCCAGCATTTT. It is translated as CATRRGTGIGQPQHF.

The chain carries TRBV5-1 and TRBJ2-7, with 7 bases matching TRBD1. The CDR3 length is 14 residues. Per germline, CDR1 SGHRS and CDR2 YFSETQ. V gave up 2 bases and J gave up 0 bases; unmatched junction bases: 2. In DNA form, the CDR3 reads TGCGCCAGCAGCTTCAGGGGGAGCTCCTACGAGCAGTACTTC. Its protein product is CASSFRGSSYEQYF. Full variable domain (outside the CDR3, taken from reference TRBV5-1 and TRBJ2-7): KAGVTQTPRYLIKTRGQQVTLSCSPISGHRSVSWYQQTPGQGLQFLFEYFSETQRNKGNFPGRFSGRQFSNSRSEMNVSTLELGDSALYLCASSFRGSSYEQYFGPGTRLTVT.

This chain links TRBV5-4 with TRBJ2-7; D is ambiguous. The V and J ends lost 1 base and 2 bases respectively, with 10 bases between them. CDR3 length: 14 residues. The germline V gene has CDR1 SGHNT and CDR2 YYREEE (reference sequence). This chain's CDR3 is CASSLSAEAYEQYF. CDR3 in DNA: TGTGCCAGCAGCTTGTCTGCGGAAGCCTACGAGCAGTACTTC.

The V call is TRBV28, the J call TRBJ2-5, with 14 bases fitting TRBD2. Germline V gene lookup returns CDR1 MDHEN and CDR2 SYDVKM. J gave up 0 bases and V 7 bases, and 16 bases lay outside the gene matches. The CDR3 spans 20 residues. Written as DNA, the CDR3 is TGTGCCAGCAATGTGATGGTAGGGACTAGCGGGGGTGGCGACCAAGAGACCCAGTACTTC. Amino acids: CASNVMVGTSGGGDQETQYF.